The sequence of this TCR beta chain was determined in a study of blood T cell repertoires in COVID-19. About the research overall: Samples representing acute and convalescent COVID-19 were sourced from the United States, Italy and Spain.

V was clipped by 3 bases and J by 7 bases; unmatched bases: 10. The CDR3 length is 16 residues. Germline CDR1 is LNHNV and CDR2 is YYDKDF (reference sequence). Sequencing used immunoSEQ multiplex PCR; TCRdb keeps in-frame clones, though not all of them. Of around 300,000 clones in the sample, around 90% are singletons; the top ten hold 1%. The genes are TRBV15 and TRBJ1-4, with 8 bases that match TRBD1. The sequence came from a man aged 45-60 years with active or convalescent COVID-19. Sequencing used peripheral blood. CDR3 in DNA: TGTGCCACCAGCAGCATCAGGGGGCAGCGGAGTGAAAAACTGTTTTTT. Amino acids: CATSSIRGQRSEKLFF.